The clone carrying this TCR beta chain has just a few counts. What it binds is not known. This entry belongs to a study of T cell responses to AZD1222 COVID-19 vaccine. Overall study results and limits: An increase in Spike-specific TCR breadth and depth was observed after two AZD1222 doses.

TCRdb keeps only in-frame clones here, not all; method: immunoSEQ multiplex PCR. The sample has around 130,000 clones; roughly 93% are singletons. J gave up 8 bases and V 2 bases, and 8 bases lay outside the gene matches. This CDR3 spans 17 amino acids. From germline, CDR1 is SGHRS and CDR2 YFSETQ. The J gene is TRBJ1-6, the V gene TRBV5-1, with 12 bases identical to TRBD1. The material was peripheral blood, obtained on day 0 of AZD1222 vaccination. The receptor was derived from an adult in good health. CDR3 sequence (DNA): TGCGCCAGCAGCTTAGGGACAGGGGGCGCCGAAGATTCACCCCTCCACTTT. Translation gives CASSLGTGGAEDSPLHF.